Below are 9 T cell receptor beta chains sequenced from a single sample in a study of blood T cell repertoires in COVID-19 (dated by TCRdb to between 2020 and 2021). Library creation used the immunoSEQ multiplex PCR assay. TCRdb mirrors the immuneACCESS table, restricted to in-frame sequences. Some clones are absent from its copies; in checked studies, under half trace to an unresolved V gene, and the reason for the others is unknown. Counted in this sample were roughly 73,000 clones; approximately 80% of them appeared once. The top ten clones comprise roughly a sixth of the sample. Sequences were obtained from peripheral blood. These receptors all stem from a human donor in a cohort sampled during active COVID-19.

This chain's CDR3 is CASSPQGGSGSRSYEQYF. CDR3 bases: TGTGCCAGCAGCCCCCAGGGGGGTAGCGGGAGCCGATCCTACGAGCAGTACTTC. The genes are TRBV5-4 and TRBJ2-7; 9 bases agree with TRBD2. This CDR3 has 18 amino acids. Germline assignment: CDR1 SGHNT and CDR2 YYREEE (reference sequence). The ends lost 4 bases at V and 1 base at J; junction bases unmatched: 15.

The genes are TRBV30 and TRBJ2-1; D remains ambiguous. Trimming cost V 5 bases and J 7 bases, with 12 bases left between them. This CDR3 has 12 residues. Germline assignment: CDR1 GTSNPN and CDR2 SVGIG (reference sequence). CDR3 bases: TGTGCCTGGGCCCCAGAACGAAATGAGCAGTTCTTC. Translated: CAWAPERNEQFF.

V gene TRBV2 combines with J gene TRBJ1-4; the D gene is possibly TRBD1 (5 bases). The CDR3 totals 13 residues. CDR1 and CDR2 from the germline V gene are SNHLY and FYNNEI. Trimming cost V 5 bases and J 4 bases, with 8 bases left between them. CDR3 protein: CASSRGGNEKLFF. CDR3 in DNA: TGTGCCAGCAGTAGGGGAGGTAATGAAAAACTGTTTTTT.

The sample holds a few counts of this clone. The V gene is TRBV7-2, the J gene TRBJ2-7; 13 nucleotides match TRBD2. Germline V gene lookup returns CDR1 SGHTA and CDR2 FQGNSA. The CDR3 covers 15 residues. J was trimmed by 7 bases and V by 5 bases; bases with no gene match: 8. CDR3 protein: CASSRGLAGVPEQYF. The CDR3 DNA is TGTGCCAGCAGCCGCGGACTAGCGGGAGTGCCTGAGCAGTACTTC. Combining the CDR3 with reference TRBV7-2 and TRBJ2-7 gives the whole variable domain GAGVSQSPSNKVTEKGKDVELRCDPISGHTALYWYRQSLGQGLEFLIYFQGNSAPDKSGLPSDRFSAERTGGSVSTLTIQRTQQEDSAVYLCASSRGLAGVPEQYFGPGTRLTVT.

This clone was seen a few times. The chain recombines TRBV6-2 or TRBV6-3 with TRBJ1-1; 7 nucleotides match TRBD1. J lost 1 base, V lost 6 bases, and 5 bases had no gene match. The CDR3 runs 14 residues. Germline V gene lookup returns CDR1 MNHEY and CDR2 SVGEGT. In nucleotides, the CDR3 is TGTGCCAGCAGACCTTGGACAGGGAACACTGAAGCTTTCTTT. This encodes CASRPWTGNTEAFF.

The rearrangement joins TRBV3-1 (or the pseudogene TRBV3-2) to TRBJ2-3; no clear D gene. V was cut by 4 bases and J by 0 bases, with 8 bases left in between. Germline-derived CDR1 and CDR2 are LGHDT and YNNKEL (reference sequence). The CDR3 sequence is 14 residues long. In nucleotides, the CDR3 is TGTGCCAGCAGCCCAGTCAAGAGCACAGATACGCAGTATTTT. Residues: CASSPVKSTDTQYF.

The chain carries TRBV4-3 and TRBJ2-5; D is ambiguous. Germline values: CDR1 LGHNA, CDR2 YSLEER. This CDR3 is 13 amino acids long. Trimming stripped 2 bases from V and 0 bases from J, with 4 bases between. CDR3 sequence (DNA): TGCGCCAGCAGCCAACGGTACCAAGAGACCCAGTACTTC. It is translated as CASSQRYQETQYF.

CDR3 DNA: TGCGCCAGCAGCCAAGAAATCGGGGGGACTGAAGCTTTCTTT. Its protein product is CASSQEIGGTEAFF. V is TRBV4-3 and J is TRBJ1-1; maybe TRBD1 (5 bases). The V gene's germline CDR1 is LGHNA and CDR2 YSLEER. V dropped 0 bases and J dropped 5 bases, with 10 bases sitting between them. The CDR3 is 14 amino acids.

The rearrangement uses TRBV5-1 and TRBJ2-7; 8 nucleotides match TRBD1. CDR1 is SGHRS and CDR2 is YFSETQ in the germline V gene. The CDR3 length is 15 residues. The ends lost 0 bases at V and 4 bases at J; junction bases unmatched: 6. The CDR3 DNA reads TGCGCCAGCAGCTTGGAGGGACAGGCCGGGTACGAGCAGTACTTC. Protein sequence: CASSLEGQAGYEQYF.